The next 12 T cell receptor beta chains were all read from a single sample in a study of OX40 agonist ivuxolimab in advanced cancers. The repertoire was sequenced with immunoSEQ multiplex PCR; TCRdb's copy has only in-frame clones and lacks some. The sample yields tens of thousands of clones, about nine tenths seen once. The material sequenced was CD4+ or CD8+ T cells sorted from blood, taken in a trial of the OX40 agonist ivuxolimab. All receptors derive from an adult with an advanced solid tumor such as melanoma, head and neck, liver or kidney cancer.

The CDR3: CASSYLGSMYTGELFF. In nucleotides, the CDR3 is TGTGCCAGCAGCTACTTAGGGTCTATGTACACCGGGGAGCTGTTTTTT. The V and J genes are TRBV7-9 and TRBJ2-2; D remains ambiguous. The CDR3 runs 16 residues. CDR1 and CDR2 (germline): SEHNR, FQNEAQ (reference sequence). V dropped 4 bases and J dropped 3 bases, with 15 bases sitting between them.

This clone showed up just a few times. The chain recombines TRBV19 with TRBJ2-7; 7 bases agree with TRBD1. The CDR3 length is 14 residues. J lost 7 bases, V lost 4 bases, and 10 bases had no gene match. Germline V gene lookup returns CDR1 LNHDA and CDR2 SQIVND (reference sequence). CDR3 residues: CASSRQGDLREQYF. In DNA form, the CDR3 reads TGTGCCAGTAGTAGACAGGGAGATCTACGGGAGCAGTACTTC.

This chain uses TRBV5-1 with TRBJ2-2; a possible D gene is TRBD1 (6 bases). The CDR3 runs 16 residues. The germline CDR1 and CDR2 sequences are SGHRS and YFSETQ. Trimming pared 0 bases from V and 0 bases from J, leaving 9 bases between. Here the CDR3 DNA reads TGCGCCAGCAGCTTGGAGGCAGGGGCGAACACCGGGGAGCTGTTTTTT. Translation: CASSLEAGANTGELFF.

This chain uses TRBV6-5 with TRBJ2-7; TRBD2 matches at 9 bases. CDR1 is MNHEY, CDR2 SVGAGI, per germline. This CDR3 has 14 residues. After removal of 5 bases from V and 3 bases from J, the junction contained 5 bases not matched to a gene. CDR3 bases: TGTGCCAGCAGTAGCGGGAGGACACACTACGAGCAGTACTTC. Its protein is CASSSGRTHYEQYF.

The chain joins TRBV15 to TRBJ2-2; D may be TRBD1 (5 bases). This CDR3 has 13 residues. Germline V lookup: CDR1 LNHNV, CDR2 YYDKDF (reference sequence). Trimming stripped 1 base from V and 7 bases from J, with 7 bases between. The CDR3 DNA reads TGTGCCACCAGCAGAGGGGGCGTCGGGGAGCTGTTTTTT. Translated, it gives CATSRGGVGELFF.

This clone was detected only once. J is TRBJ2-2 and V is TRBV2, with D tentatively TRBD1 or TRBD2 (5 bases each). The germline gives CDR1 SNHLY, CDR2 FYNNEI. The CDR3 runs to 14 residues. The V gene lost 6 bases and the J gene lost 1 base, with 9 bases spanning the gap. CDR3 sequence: CASSRDGNTGELFF. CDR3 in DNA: TGTGCCAGCAGCCGGGACGGGAACACCGGGGAGCTGTTTTTT.

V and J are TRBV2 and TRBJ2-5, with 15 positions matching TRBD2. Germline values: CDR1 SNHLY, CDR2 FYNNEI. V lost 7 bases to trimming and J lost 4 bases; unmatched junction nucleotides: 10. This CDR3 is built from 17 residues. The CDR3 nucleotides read TGTGCCAGCACCCGGGGGACTAGCGGGAGGAAAGGAGAGACCCAGTACTTC. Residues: CASTRGTSGRKGETQYF.

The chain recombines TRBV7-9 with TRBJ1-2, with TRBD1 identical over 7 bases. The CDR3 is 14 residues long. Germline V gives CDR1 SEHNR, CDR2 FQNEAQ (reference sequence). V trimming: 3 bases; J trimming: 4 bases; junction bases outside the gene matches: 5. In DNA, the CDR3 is TGTGCCAGCAGCTTGGCCGGGACAGCCTATGGCTACACCTTC. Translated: CASSLAGTAYGYTF.

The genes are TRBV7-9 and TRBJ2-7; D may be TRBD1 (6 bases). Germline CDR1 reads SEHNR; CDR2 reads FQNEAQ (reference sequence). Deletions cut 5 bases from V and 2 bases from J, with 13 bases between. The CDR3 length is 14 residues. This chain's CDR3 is CASSQKQGPYEQYF. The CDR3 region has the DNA TGTGCCAGCAGCCAAAAGCAGGGGCCCTACGAGCAGTACTTC.

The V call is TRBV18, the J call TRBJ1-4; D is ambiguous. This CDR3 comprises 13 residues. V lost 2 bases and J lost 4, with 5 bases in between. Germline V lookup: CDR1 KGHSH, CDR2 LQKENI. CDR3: CASSPGFNEKLFF. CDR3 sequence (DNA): TGTGCCAGCTCACCAGGGTTTAATGAAAAACTGTTTTTT. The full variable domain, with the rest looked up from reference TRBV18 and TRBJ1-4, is NAGVMQNPRHLVRRRGQEARLRCSPMKGHSHVYWYRQLPEEGLKFMVYLQKENIIDESGMPKERFSAEFPKEGPSILRIQQVVRGDSAAYFCASSPGFNEKLFFGSGTQLSVL.

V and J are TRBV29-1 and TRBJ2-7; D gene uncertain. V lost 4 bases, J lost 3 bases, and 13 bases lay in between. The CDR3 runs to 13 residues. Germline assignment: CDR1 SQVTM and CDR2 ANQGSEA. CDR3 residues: CSVGFQVSYEQYF. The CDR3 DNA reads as TGCAGCGTTGGATTTCAGGTCAGCTACGAGCAGTACTTC.

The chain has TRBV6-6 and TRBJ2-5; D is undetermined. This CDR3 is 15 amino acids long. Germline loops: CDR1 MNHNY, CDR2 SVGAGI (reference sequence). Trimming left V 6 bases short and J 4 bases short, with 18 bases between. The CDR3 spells CASSWSRDKGETQYF. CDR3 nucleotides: TGTGCCAGCAGCTGGTCTAGGGATAAGGGAGAGACCCAGTACTTC.